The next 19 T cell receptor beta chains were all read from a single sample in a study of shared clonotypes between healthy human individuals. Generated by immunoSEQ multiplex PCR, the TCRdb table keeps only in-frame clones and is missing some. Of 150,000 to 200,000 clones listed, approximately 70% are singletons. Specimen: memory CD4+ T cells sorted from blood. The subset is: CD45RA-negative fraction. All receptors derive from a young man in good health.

CDR3 sequence (DNA): TGTGCCAGCATCGACGGGCCGAACACTGAAGCTTTCTTT. Translated: CASIDGPNTEAFF. The V call is TRBV2, the J call TRBJ1-1; unclear D gene. This CDR3 has 13 amino acids. With 7 bases removed from V and 1 base from J, the gap between germline ends came to 10 bases. The germline V gene encodes CDR1 SNHLY and CDR2 FYNNEI.

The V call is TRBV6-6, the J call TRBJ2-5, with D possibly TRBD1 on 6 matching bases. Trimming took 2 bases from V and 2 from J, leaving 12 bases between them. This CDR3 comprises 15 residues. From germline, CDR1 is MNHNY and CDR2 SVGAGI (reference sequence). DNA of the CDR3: TGTGCCAGCAGTTACGTGCAGGGGTTACAAGAGACCCAGTACTTC. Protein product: CASSYVQGLQETQYF.

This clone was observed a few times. In DNA, the CDR3 is TGTGCCAGCAGCCTCGACGGGTCTAGCACTACAGATACGCAGTATTTT. Translating it yields CASSLDGSSTTDTQYF. The V gene is TRBV11-2, the J gene TRBJ2-3; the D gene is possibly TRBD2 (5 bases). The CDR3 is 16 amino acids. V lost 5 bases and J lost 3, with 18 bases in between. Germline CDR1 SGHAT, CDR2 FQNNGV.

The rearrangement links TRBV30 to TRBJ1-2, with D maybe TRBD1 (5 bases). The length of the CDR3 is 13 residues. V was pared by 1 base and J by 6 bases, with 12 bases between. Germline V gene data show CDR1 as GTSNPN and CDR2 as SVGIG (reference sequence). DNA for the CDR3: TGTGCCTGGAGTGGAAACAGGAAACATGGCTACACCTTC. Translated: CAWSGNRKHGYTF.

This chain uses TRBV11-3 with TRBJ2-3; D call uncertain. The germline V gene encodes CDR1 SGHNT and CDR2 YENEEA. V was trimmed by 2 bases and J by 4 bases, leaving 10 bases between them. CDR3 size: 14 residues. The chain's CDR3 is CASSLSRWADTQYF. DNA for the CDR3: TGTGCCAGCAGCTTAAGCCGCTGGGCAGATACGCAGTATTTT.

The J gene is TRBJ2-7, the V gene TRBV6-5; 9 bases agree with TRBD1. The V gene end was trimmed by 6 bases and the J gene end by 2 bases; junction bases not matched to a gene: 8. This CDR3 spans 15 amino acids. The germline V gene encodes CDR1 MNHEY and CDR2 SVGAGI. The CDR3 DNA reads TGTGCCAGCAGCCGCGCCGGGACAGGGACCTACGAGCAGTACTTC. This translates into CASSRAGTGTYEQYF.

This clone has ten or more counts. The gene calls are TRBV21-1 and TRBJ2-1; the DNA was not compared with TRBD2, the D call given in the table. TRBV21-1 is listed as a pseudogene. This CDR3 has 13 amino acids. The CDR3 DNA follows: TGTGCCAGCAGCAAGGAAAGTAGCGATGAGCAGTTCTTC. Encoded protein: CASSKESSDEQFF.

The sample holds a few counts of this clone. CDR3 protein: CASRISGVAWYEQYF. The DNA for the CDR3 is TGTGCCAGCAGGATATCAGGGGTAGCGTGGTACGAGCAGTACTTC. This rearrangement joins TRBV5-8 to TRBJ2-7; D possibly corresponds to TRBD1 (6 bases). The ends were cut back, 5 bases at V and 4 bases at J, with 19 bases in the middle. CDR1 and CDR2 from the germline V gene are SGHTS and YDEGEE. The CDR3 has 15 residues.

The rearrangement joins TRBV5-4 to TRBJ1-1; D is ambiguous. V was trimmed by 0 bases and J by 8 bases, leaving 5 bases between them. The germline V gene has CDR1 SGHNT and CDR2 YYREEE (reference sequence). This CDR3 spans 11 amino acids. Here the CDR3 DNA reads TGTGCCAGCAGCTTGGGTGGGGAAGCTTTCTTT. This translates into CASSLGGEAFF.

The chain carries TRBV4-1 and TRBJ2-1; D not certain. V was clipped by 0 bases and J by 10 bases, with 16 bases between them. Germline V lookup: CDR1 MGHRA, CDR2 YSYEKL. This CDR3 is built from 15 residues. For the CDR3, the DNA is TGCGCCAGCAGCCAAGATAGTACATTCGGTCTGGAGCAGTTCTTC. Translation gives CASSQDSTFGLEQFF.

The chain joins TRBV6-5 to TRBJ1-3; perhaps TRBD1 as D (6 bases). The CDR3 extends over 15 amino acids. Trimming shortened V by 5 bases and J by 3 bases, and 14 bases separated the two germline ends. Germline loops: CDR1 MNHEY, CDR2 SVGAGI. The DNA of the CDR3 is TGTGCCAGCAGTAGGGGGGGGGCAGGTGGAAACACCATATATTTT. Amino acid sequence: CASSRGGAGGNTIYF.

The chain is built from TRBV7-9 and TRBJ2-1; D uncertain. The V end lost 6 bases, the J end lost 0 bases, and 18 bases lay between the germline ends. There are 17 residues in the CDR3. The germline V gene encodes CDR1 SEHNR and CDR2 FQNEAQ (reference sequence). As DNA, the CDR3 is TGTGCCAGCAGTCCTCCCATCCGGGTAAGCTCCTACAATGAGCAGTTCTTC. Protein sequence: CASSPPIRVSSYNEQFF. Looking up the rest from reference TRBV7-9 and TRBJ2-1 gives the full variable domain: DTGVSQNPRHKITKRGQNVTFRCDPISEHNRLYWYRQTLGQGPEFLTYFQNEAQLEKSRLLSDRFSAERPKGSFSTLEIQRTEQGDSAMYLCASSPPIRVSSYNEQFFGPGTRLTVL.

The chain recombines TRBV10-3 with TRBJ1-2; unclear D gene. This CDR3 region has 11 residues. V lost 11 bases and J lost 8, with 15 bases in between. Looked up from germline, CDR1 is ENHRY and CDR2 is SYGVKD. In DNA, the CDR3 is TGTGCCTCACGCGCAAAGGGCGGCTACACCTTC. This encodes CASRAKGGYTF.

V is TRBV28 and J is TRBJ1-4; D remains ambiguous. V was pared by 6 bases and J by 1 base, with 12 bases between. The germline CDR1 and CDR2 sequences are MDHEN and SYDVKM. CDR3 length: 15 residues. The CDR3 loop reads CASSRSGRTNEKLFF. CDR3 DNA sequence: TGTGCCAGCAGCCGCTCCGGGAGAACTAATGAAAAACTGTTTTTT.

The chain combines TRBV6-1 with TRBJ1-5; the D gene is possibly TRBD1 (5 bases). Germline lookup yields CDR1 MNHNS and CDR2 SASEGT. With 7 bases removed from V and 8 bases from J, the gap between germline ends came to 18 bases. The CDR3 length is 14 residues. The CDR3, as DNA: TGTGCCAGCAATTTATCTGGGGGGATGGAGCCCCAGCATTTT. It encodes CASNLSGGMEPQHF.

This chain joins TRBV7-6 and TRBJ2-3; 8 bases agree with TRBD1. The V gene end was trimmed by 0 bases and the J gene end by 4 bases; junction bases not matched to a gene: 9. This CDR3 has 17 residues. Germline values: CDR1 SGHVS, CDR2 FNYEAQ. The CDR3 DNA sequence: TGTGCCAGCAGCTTAGCCAGGGTGACAGGGGTGGCAGATACGCAGTATTTT. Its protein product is CASSLARVTGVADTQYF.

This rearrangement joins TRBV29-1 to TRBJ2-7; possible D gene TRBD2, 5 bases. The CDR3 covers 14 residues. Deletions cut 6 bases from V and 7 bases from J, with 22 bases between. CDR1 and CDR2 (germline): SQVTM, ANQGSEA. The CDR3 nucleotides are TGCAGCGTCGCCCTATTCTTCCCAGGCGGGGAGCAGTACTTC. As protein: CSVALFFPGGEQYF.

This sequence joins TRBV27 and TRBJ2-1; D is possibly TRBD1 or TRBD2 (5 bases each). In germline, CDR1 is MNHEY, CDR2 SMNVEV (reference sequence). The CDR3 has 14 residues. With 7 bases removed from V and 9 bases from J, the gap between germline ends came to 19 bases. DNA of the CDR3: TGTGCCAGCAAGGGGAGACCGGGTTCAGCTGAGCAGTTCTTC. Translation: CASKGRPGSAEQFF.

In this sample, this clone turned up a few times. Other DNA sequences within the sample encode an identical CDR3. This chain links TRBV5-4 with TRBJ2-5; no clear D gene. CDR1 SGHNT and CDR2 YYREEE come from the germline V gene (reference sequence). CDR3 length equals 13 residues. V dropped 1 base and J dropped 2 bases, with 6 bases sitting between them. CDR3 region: CASSLPSQETQYF. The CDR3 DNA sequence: TGTGCCAGCAGCTTGCCGTCGCAAGAGACCCAGTACTTC.